This T cell receptor (beta chain) comes out of a study of tumor and adjacent non-tumor tissue in lung cancer. The overall study: The patients, about nine men and about five women, were about 30 to 76 with stage I to III disease. On average, productive TCRbeta reads reached about 4.17 million per sample.

The library came from three nested PCR rounds adapted from ARM-PCR protocols. TCRdb analysed the multiplex PCR reads with MiXCR anew, one entry per CDR3 protein. This sample yields roughly 70,000 distinct CDR3 sequences, of which 73% are seen a single time; roughly 30% belongs to the top ten. RNA was extracted from bulk tissue without any cell sorting. Chemotherapy-naive patients with new lung cancer underwent thoracic surgery in China, August–late 2014. The receptor's source is a man aged 60 to 69 with non-small cell lung cancer. The sequenced sample was lung tumor tissue.

CDR3 sequence: CSVEVGRTGDYTF. CDR3 bases: TGCAGCGTTGAAGTCGGTCGGACGGGAGACTACACCTTC. The rearrangement uses TRBV29-1 and TRBJ1-2; D remains unclear. This CDR3 spans 13 amino acids. Trimming took 1 base from V and 10 from J, leaving 16 bases between them. The germline gives CDR1 SQVTM, CDR2 ANQGSEA.